This TCR beta chain was profiled in a study of T cells after yellow fever vaccination. Study conclusions and caveats: A large majority of primary-vaccination clones showed up again after the booster (about 96% CD4, around 88% CD8).

MiXCR, applied by TCRdb to the 5' RACE reads, yields one record per CDR3 protein. Among a few hundred thousand distinct CDR3 sequences listed, over 3.5% were seen once. Germline V gene lookup returns CDR1 LGHNA and CDR2 YNFKEQ. CDR3 size: 15 residues. The junction had 4 bases not matched to a gene; V was cut back by 2 bases and J by 6 bases. As to this clonotype: Its antigen is still unknown.

The rearrangement links TRBV4-2 to TRBJ2-5, with 12 bases fitting TRBD2. The sequencing used PBMCs, collected 5 days after the yellow fever booster vaccination. This clonotype was obtained from a man between 18 and 35 years old who received the YFV17D yellow fever vaccine. CDR3 amino acids: CASSQLAGGPQTQYF. In nucleotides, the CDR3 is TGTGCCAGCAGCCAACTAGCGGGGGGGCCCCAGACCCAGTACTTC.